One T cell receptor (beta chain) is described in this entry. Its antigen remains unidentified. Sampled while nominally healthy, donors likely had unrecorded immune exposures. Use of 60 Vbeta and 13 Jbeta primers characterized the PCR. Data came from immunoSEQ multiplex PCR; TCRdb stores just in-frame clones and leaves some out. Of about 150,000 clones in the sample, roughly 80% were seen once. The data derive from a study of cytomegalovirus exposure and HLA in healthy donors. Study results and caveats: V- and J-gene trimming of TCR beta was linked (in a later analysis) to a missense DCLRE1C variant. The authors considered a cluster of highly shared sequence variants likely to be a sequencing artifact.

This CDR3 region has 16 residues. J was trimmed by 12 bases and V by 1 base; bases with no gene match: 9. Germline V gene data show CDR1 as SGHVS and CDR2 as FQNEAQ. V gene TRBV7-8 combines with J gene TRBJ2-1; 13 nucleotides line up with TRBD2. Sequences were obtained from PBMCs. The receptor was derived from a man aged 18 to 29 in good health and CMV-seropositive. For the CDR3, the DNA is TGTGCCAGCAGCTTAGTACTAGCGGGAGGGGGAAGGGGGCAGTTCTTC. As protein: CASSLVLAGGGRGQFF. The full variable domain, in which reference TRBV7-8 and TRBJ2-1 provide the parts outside the CDR3, is GAGVSQSPRYKVAKRGQDVALRCDPISGHVSLFWYQQALGQGPEFLTYFQNEAQLDKSGLPSDRFFAERPEGSVSTLKIQRTQQEDSAVYLCASSLVLAGGGRGQFFGPGTRLTVL.